This T cell receptor (beta chain) emerged from a study of cytomegalovirus exposure and HLA in healthy donors. The V gene end was trimmed by 4 bases and the J gene end by 2 bases; junction bases not matched to a gene: 7. CDR3 length equals 14 residues. Germline V gene sequence: CDR1 SQVTM, CDR2 ANQGSEA. The table came from immunoSEQ multiplex PCR; TCRdb's copy has only in-frame clones and leaves some out. The table lists under 150,000 clones, around 88% of them singletons. This sequence joins TRBV29-1 and TRBJ1-1; TRBD1 agrees at 7 bases. Sequenced material: PBMCs. The receptor was derived from a woman aged 18-29 years in good health and CMV-seropositive. CDR3 coding DNA: TGCAGCGTTGGTGAACAGGGGCGAAACACTGAAGCTTTCTTT. Translated, it gives CSVGEQGRNTEAFF. Complete variable domain (other parts from reference TRBV29-1 and TRBJ1-1): SAVISQKPSRDICQRGTSLTIQCQVDSQVTMMFWYRQQPGQSLTLIATANQGSEATYESGFVIDKFPISRPNLTFSTLTVSNMSPEDSSIYLCSVGEQGRNTEAFFGQGTRLTVV.